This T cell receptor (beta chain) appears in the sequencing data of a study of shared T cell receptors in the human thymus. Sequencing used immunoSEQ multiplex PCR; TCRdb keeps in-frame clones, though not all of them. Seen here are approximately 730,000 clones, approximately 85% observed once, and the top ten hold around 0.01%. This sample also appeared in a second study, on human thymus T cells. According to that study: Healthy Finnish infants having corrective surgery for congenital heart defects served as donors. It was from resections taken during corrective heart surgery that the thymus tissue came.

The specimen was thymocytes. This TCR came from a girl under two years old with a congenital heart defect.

The CDR3 here is CASPRGGNSGANVLTF. The DNA for the CDR3 is TGTGCCAGCCCTCGAGGCGGTAACTCTGGGGCCAACGTCCTGACTTTC. J is TRBJ2-6 and V is TRBV7-9, with D hard to call. The CDR3 loop spans 16 amino acids. Trimming took 8 bases from V and 0 from J, leaving 14 bases between them. Germline V gene data show CDR1 as SEHNR and CDR2 as FQNEAQ (reference sequence).